The clone carrying this TCR beta chain was counted a single time. Antigen: not known. The PCR employed 60 Vbeta primers together with 13 Jbeta primers. The table came from immunoSEQ multiplex PCR; TCRdb's copy has only in-frame clones and leaves some out. The profile covers 110,000 or so clones, with approximately 72% appearing a single time and approximately 1.3% taken by the ten largest. The sample originates from a study of cytomegalovirus exposure and HLA in healthy donors. For the study at large: Earlier, 110 million or so unique TCR beta sequences were recovered from roughly 170 million T cells by an analysis.

Despite likely unrecorded immune exposures, the donors were nominally healthy at the time of sampling. Whole-study findings and limits: A later analysis associated approximately 17,000 TCR beta sequences with HLA alleles at a 0.05 false discovery rate.

This TCR came from a man aged 25 to 40 in good health and CMV-seronegative. The sample consisted of PBMCs.

CDR3 DNA: TGTGCCAGCATACGGGGGAGCACAGATACGCAGTATTTT. It translates to CASIRGSTDTQYF. The chain combines TRBV6-1 with TRBJ2-3; tentative D call: TRBD2 (6 bases). V was pared by 7 bases and J by 0 bases, with 8 bases between. The length of the CDR3 is 13 residues. Germline-derived CDR1 and CDR2 are MNHNS and SASEGT.